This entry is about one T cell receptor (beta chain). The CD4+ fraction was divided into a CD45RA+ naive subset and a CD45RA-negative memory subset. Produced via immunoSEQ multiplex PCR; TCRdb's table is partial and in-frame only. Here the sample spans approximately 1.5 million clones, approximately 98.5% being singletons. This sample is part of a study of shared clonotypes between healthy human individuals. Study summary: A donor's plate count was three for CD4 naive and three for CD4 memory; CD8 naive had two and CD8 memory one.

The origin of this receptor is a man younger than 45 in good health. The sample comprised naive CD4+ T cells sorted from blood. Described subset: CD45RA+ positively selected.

The CDR3 loop is CASSYSWEGWEGQYF. In DNA, the CDR3 is TGTGCCAGCAGTTACTCGTGGGAGGGATGGGAAGGGCAGTACTTC. The V and J genes are TRBV6-5 and TRBJ2-7, with 7 bases fitting TRBD2. CDR3 length: 15 residues. J was trimmed by 9 bases and V by 0 bases; bases with no gene match: 11. Germline V CDR1 and CDR2: MNHEY, SVGAGI.